This TCR beta chain was sequenced for a study of control samples from healthy donors and cancer patients (TCRdb year 2020). To note about this clone: There is no known antigen for this receptor. Per-nucleotide qualities are absent, and no much larger clonotype sits a single base away.

The library was obtained by the immunoSEQ multiplex PCR assay. What TCRdb holds here is the immuneACCESS table cut down to in-frame rearrangements. Part of the clones is not present; checked against another copy, under half of the missing clones reflect an unresolved V gene, and the others are unexplained. The sample profile shows roughly 200,000 clones; approximately 90% of them were found once. The ten largest clonotypes hold about 2% of the sample. The CDR3 has 11 amino acids, counting the end cysteine and phenylalanine. CDR3 DNA is the only sequence kept; it has 33 bases, read in frame from the first base. V was cut back by 6 bases and J by 5 bases, leaving a gap of 7 bases between them. CDR1 and CDR2, per the germline V gene, are MDHEN and SYDVKM.

The rearranged chain carries TRBV28 and TRBJ1-2; no D gene call is confident. Sequenced material: blood. The clonotype was recovered from a man younger than 45 in good health. For the CDR3, the sequence is CASSGWYGYTF. The nucleotide sequence is TGTGCCAGCAGCGGGTGGTATGGCTACACCTTC.